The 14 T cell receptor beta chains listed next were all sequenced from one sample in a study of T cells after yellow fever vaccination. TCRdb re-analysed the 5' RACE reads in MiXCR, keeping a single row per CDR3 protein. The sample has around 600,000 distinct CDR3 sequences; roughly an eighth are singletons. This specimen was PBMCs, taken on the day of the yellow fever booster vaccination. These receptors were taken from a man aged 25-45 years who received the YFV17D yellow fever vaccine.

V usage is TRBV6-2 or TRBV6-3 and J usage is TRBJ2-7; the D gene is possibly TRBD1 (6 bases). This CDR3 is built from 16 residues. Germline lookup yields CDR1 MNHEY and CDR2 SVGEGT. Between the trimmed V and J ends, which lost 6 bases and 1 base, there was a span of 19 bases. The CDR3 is CASRGISGTKSYEQYF. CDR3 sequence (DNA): TGTGCCAGCAGGGGGATATCCGGGACAAAATCCTACGAGCAGTACTTC.

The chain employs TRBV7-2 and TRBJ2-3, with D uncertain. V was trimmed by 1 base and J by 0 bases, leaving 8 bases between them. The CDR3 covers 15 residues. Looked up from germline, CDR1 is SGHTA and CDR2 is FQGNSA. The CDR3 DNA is TGTGCCAGCAGCTTAGGATACGCTAGCACAGATACGCAGTATTTT. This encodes CASSLGYASTDTQYF. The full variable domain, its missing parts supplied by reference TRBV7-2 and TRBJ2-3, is GAGVSQSPSNKVTEKGKDVELRCDPISGHTALYWYRQSLGQGLEFLIYFQGNSAPDKSGLPSDRFSAERTGGSVSTLTIQRTQQEDSAVYLCASSLGYASTDTQYFGPGTRLTVL.

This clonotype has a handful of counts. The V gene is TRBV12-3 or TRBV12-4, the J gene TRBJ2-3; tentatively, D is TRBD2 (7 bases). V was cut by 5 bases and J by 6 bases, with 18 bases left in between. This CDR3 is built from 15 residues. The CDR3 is CASSRGGRGADTQYF. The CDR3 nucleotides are TGTGCCAGCAGTAGGGGGGGCCGGGGGGCGGATACGCAGTATTTT.

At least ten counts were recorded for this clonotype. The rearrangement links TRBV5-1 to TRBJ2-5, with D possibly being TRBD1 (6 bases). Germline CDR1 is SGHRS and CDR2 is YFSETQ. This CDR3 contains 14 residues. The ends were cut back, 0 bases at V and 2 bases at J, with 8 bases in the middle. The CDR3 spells CASSLVGQQETQYF. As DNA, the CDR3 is TGCGCCAGCAGCTTGGTAGGACAGCAAGAGACCCAGTACTTC.

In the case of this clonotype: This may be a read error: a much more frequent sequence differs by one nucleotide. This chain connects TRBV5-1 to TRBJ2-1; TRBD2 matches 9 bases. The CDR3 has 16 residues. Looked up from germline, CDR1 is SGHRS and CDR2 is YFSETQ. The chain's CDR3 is CASSLVTSGPNNEEFF. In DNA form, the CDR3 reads TGCGCCAGCAGCCTCGTGACTAGCGGTCCGAACAATGAGGAGTTCTTC.

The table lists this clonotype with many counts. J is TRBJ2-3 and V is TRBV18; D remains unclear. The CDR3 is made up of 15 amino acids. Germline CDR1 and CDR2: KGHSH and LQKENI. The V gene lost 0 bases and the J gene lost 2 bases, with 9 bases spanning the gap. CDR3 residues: CASSPPLVNTDTQYF. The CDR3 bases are TGTGCCAGCTCACCACCGTTGGTGAACACAGATACGCAGTATTTT.

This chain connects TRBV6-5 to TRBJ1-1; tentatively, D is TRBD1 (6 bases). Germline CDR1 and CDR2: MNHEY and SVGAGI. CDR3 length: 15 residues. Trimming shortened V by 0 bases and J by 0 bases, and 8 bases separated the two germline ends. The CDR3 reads CASSYSQGLNTEAFF. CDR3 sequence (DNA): TGTGCCAGCAGTTACTCCCAGGGGCTGAACACTGAAGCTTTCTTT.

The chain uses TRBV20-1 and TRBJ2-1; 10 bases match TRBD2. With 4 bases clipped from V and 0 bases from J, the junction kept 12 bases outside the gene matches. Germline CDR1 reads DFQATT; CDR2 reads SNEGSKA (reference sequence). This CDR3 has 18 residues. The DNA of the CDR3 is TGCAGTGCTATACTCGTAGCGGGAGGTCGGAACTCCTACAATGAGCAGTTCTTC. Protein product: CSAILVAGGRNSYNEQFF.

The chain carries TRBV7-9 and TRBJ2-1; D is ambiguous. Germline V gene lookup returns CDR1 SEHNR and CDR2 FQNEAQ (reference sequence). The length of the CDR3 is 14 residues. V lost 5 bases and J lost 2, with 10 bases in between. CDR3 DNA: TGTGCCAGCAGCCTGGTGGTAACCTACAATGAGCAGTTCTTC. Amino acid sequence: CASSLVVTYNEQFF.

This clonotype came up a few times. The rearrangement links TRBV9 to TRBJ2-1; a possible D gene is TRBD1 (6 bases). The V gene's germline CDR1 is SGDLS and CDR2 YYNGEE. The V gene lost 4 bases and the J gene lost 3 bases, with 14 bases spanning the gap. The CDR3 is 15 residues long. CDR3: CASSLGAESYNEQFF. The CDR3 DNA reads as TGTGCCAGCAGCCTGGGGGCAGAGAGCTACAATGAGCAGTTCTTC.

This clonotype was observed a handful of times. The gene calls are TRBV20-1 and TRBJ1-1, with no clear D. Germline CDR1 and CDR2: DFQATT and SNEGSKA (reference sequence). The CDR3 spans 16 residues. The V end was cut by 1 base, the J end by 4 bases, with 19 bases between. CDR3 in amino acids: CSARGASRETITEAFF. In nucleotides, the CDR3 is TGCAGTGCTAGAGGGGCTAGTAGAGAGACAATCACTGAAGCTTTCTTT.

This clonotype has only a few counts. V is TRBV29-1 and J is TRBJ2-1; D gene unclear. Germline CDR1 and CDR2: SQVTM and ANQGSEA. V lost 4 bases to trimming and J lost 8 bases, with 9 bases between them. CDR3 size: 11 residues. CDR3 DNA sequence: TGCAGCGTTGTGCGACGGGATGAGCAGTTCTTC. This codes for CSVVRRDEQFF.

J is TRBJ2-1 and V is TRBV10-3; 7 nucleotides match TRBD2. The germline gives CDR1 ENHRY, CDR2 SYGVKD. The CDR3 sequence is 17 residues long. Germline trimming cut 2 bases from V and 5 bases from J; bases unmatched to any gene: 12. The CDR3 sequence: CAISERGGRSLHNEQFF. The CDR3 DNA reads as TGTGCCATCAGTGAGAGAGGCGGGAGATCCCTTCACAATGAGCAGTTCTTC.

The CDR3 protein is CASTSRYGYTF. The CDR3 DNA follows: TGTGCCAGCACCTCACGGTATGGCTACACCTTC. The genes are TRBV27 and TRBJ1-2, with D uncertain. CDR1 is MNHEY, CDR2 SMNVEV, per germline (reference sequence). V lost 7 bases and J lost 5, with 8 bases in between. The CDR3 is 11 residues long.